This T cell receptor (beta chain) was recorded in a study of OX40 agonist ivuxolimab in advanced cancers. The germline gives CDR1 SEHNR, CDR2 FQNEAQ (reference sequence). The CDR3 spans 14 residues. With 1 base removed from V and 6 bases from J, the gap between germline ends came to 10 bases. On this clone: Its cognate antigen is unknown.

The data were produced by immunoSEQ multiplex PCR, yet TCRdb's version contains in-frame clones alone and is incomplete. The table has tens of thousands of clones, approximately 86% seen once; the top ten hold over 5%. Study conclusions and caveats: Expanded clones belonging to CD8+ T cells outnumbered, on average, those of CD4+.

The sequence was collected from an adult with an advanced solid tumor such as melanoma, head and neck, liver or kidney cancer. The chain couples TRBV7-9 to TRBJ1-5; TRBD1 is a possible D gene (5 bases). The sequencing here drew on CD4+ or CD8+ T cells sorted from blood, taken in a trial of the OX40 agonist ivuxolimab. The CDR3 loop reads CASSLDGGTQPQHF. CDR3 DNA sequence: TGTGCCAGCAGCTTAGATGGGGGGACTCAGCCCCAGCATTTT.